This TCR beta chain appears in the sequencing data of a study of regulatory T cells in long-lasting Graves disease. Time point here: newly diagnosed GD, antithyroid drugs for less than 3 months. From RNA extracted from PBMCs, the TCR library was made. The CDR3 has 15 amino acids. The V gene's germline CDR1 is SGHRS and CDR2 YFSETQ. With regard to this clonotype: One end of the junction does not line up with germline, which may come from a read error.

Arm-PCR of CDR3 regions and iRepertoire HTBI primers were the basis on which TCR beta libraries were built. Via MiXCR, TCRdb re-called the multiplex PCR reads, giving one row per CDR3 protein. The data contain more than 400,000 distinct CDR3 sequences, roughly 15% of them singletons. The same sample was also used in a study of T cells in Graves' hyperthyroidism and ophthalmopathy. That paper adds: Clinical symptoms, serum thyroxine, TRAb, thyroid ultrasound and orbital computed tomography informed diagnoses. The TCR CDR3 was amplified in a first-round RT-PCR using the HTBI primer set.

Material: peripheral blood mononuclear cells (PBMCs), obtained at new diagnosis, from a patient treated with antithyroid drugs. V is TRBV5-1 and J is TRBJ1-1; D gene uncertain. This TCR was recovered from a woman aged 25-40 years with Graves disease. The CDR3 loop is CASSSLSSANTEAFF. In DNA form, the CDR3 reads TGTGCCAGCAGTAGCTTAAGTTCCGCGAACACTGAAGCTTTCTTT.